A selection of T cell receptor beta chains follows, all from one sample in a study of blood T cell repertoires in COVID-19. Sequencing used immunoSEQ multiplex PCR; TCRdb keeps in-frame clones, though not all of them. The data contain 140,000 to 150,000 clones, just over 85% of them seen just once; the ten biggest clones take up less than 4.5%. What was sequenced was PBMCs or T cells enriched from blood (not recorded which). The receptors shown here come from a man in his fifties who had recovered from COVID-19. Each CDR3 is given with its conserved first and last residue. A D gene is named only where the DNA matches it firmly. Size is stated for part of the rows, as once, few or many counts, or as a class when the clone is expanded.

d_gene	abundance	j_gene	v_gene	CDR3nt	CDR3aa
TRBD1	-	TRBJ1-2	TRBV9	TGTGCCAGCAGCGTAGCTCAGGGGGCGCGCGACTATGGCTACACCTTC	CASSVAQGARDYGYTF
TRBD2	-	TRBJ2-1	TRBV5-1	TGCGCCAGCAGCTTGTACGGACTAGCGGGGGGAGGGTCGGAGCAGTTCTTC	CASSLYGLAGGGSEQFF
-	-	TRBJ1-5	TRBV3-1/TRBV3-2	TGTGCCAGCAGCCAAGGGGGCGGGACGGCTAGCAATCAGCCCCAGCATTTT	CASSQGGGTASNQPQHF
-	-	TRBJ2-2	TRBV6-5	TGTGCCAGCTATGGGGGGGCCGGCACCGGGGAGCTGTTTTTT	CASYGGAGTGELFF
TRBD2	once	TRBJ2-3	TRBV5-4	TGTGCCAGCAGCCTCAGACTAGCGACGAGGGGAGATACGCAGTATTTT	CASSLRLATRGDTQYF
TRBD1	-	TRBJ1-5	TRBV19	TGTGCCAGTAGTACGGGACAGAAGGTGAATCAGCCCCAGCATTTT	CASSTGQKVNQPQHF
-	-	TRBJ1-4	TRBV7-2	TGTGCCAGCAGCTTATCCCCCGCCGGGGGGCCCGGCGAAAAACTGTTTTTT	CASSLSPAGGPGEKLFF
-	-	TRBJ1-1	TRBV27	TGTGCCAGCAGTTTGTTCCGCGGCACTGAAGCTTTCTTT	CASSLFRGTEAFF
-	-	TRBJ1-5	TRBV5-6	TGTGCCAGCAGCTGGGGAGGGCAGCCCCAGCATTTT	CASSWGGQPQHF
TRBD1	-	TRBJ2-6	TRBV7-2	TGTGCCAGCAGCTTATATGGGACAGGGAGGGCTGGGGCCAACGTCCTGACTTTC	CASSLYGTGRAGANVLTF
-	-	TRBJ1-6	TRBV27	TGTGCCAGTAGGGGAACGGGCTCCTATAATTCACCCCTCCACTTT	CASRGTGSYNSPLHF
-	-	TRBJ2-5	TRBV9	TGTGCCAGCAGTGGCATGGAGCGGGTGGGGACCCAGTACTTC	CASSGMERVGTQYF
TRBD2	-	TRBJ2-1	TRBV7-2	TGTGCCAGCAGCTTATATAGCGGGCTAACTAACAATGAGCAGTTCTTC	CASSLYSGLTNNEQFF
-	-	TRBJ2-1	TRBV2	TGTGCCAGCAGTCGGACTATAGGCTCCTACAATGAGCAGTTCTTC	CASSRTIGSYNEQFF
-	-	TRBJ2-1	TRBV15	TGTGCCACCAGCAGGAACCCCCAGGCAGTCCCCAATGAGCAGTTCTTC	CATSRNPQAVPNEQFF
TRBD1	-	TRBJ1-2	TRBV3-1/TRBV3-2	TGTGCCAGCAGCCAAAGCGACAGGGTGCTATTTTTTGCTGGCTACACCTTC	CASSQSDRVLFFAGYTF
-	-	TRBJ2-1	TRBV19	TGTGCCAGTAGTATGGATTGGAGCAACTACAATGAGCAGTTCTTC	CASSMDWSNYNEQFF
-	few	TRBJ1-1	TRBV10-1	TGCGCCAGCAGTGAGTCGATTCTCAGGGGAAACGACACTGAAGCTTTCTTT	CASSESILRGNDTEAFF
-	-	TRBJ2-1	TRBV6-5	TGTGCCAGCAAGCCCGGGAACACCTACAATGAGCAGTTCTTC	CASKPGNTYNEQFF
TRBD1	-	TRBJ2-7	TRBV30	TGTGCCTGGAAGGGCAGGGGGTTGTACGAGCAGTACTTC	CAWKGRGLYEQYF
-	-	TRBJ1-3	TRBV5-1	TGCGCCAGCAGCTTGAAGAGTCTGGGAAACACCATATATTTT	CASSLKSLGNTIYF
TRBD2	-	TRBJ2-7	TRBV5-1	TGCGCCAGCAGCTTGACTAGCGGGAGCTACGAGCAGTACTTC	CASSLTSGSYEQYF
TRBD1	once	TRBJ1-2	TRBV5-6	TGTGCCAGCAGCGTTATGAGGGACAGGGGTTACTATGGCTACACCTTC	CASSVMRDRGYYGYTF
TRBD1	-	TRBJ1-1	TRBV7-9	TGTGCCAGCAGCCACAAGGGGGCTCGGGACATGAACACTGAAGCTTTCTTT	CASSHKGARDMNTEAFF
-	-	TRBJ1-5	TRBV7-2	TGTGCCAGCAGCAAAAGGGGGGGGCAGGATGTCAATCAGCCCCAGCATTTT	CASSKRGGQDVNQPQHF
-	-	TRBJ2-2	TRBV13	TGTGCCAGCAGCTTAGGCCTGCCGGGGTGGTACACCGGGGAGCTGTTTTTT	CASSLGLPGWYTGELFF
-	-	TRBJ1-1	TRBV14	TGTGCCAGCAGTCGACAGTTGAACACTGAAGCTTTCTTT	CASSRQLNTEAFF
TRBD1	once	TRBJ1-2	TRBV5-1	TGCGCCAGCAGTTCAGGGGGCACTTATGGCTACACCTTC	CASSSGGTYGYTF
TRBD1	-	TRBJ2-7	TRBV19	TGTGCCAGTAGTACAAAACTGACAGGGTACGGAGTCTACGAGCAGTACTTC	CASSTKLTGYGVYEQYF
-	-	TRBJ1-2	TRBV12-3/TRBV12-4	TGTGCCAGCACCAAGCAGGAATATGGCTACACCTTC	CASTKQEYGYTF
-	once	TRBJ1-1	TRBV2	TGTGCCAGCAGTGACGAGGGGGGGGACACTGAAGCTTTCTTT	CASSDEGGDTEAFF
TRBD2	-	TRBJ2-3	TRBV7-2	TGTGCCAGCAGCCGCGGGACTAGCGGATCTAGCACAGATACGCAGTATTTT	CASSRGTSGSSTDTQYF
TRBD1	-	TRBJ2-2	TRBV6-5	TGTGCCAGCAGTACAGGGGGCGCGGGCACCGGGGAGCTGTTTTTT	CASSTGGAGTGELFF